The sequence of this T cell receptor (beta chain) was determined in a study of vaccination and CD4 T cells after COVID-19. Documented treatment: approximately 10-day PBMC culture with coronavirus spike peptide pools or control peptides (ViraFEST assay). At the Johns Hopkins FTIC core, DNA taken from cultured CD4+ T cells was sequenced by way of the Oncomine TCR Beta short-read assay. Using its own MiXCR run on the PCR reads, TCRdb lists one record per CDR3 protein. The table records about 19,000 distinct CDR3 sequences, around three quarters of them present only once. As regards this clonotype: What it recognizes is unknown.

The CDR3 is made up of 12 amino acids. Germline V gives CDR1 LNHDA, CDR2 SQIVND (reference sequence). The ends were cut back, 6 bases at V and 3 bases at J, with 8 bases in the middle. The receptor comes from a human donor who had recovered from COVID-19. This chain links TRBV19 with TRBJ1-2; no definite D call. The material sequenced was CD4+ T cells from blood, cultured in vitro. CDR3 in amino acids: CASRGAHYGYTF. Written as DNA, the CDR3 is TGTGCCAGTAGGGGAGCACACTATGGCTACACCTTC.